This T cell receptor (beta chain) was sequenced for a study of regulatory and conventional T cells in RAG deficiency. The germline V gene encodes CDR1 SGHNT and CDR2 YYREEE (reference sequence). The V end was cut by 0 bases, the J end by 0 bases, with 3 bases between. This CDR3 contains 13 residues. The method was immunoSEQ multiplex PCR; TCRdb's version includes in-frame clones alone and lacks a portion of them. The sample holds approximately 46,000 clones, about nine tenths seen once. Genomic DNA came from blood conventional CD4+ T cells gated CD25-low CD127-high. In addition, the sample was reused for a study of regulatory T cells. That work states: The primer mix had 52 TRBV and 13 TRBJ primers.

The receptor was isolated from a human donor in good health. The sequenced material came from CD4+ effector T cells sorted from blood. This chain uses TRBV5-4 with TRBJ2-5; the D is unclear. The CDR3 DNA reads as TGTGCCAGCAGCTTGGACAACCAAGAGACCCAGTACTTC. This codes for CASSLDNQETQYF.